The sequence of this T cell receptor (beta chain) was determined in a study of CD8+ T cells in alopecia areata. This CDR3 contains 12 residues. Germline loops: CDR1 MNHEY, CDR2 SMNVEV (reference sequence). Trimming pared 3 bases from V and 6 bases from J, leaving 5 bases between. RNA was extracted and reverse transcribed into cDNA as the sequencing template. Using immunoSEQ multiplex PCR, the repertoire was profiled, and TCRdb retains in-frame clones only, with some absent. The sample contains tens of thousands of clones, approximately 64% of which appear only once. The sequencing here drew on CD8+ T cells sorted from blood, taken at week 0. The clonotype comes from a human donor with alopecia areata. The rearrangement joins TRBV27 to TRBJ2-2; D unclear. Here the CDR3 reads CASSFNAGELFF. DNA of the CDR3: TGTGCCAGCAGTTTCAATGCCGGGGAGCTGTTTTTT.